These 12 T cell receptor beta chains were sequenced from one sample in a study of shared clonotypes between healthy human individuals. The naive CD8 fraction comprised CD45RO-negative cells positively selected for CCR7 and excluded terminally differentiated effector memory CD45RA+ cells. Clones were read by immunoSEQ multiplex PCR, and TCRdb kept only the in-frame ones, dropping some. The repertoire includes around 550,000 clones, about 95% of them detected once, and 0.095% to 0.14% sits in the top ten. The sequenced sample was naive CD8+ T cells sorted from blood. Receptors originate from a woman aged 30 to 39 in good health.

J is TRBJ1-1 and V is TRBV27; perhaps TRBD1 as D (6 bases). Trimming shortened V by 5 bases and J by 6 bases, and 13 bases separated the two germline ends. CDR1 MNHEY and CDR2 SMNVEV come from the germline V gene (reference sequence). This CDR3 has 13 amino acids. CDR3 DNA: TGTGCCAGCAGTATAACAGGGTCATCTGAAGCTTTCTTT. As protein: CASSITGSSEAFF.

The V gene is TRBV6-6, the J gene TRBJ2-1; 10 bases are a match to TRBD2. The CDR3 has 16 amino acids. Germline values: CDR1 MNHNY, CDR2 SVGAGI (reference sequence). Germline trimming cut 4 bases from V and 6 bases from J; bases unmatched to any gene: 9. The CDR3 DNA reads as TGTGCCAGCAGTTCTTTCCTGGGACTAGCGTCCAATGAGCAGTTCTTC. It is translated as CASSSFLGLASNEQFF.

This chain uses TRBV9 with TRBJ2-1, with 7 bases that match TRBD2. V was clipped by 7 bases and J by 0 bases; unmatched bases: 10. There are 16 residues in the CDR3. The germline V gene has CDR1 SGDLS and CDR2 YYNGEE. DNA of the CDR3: TGTGCCAGCCGGGGGGTTTCCCAGAGCTCCTACAATGAGCAGTTCTTC. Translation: CASRGVSQSSYNEQFF.

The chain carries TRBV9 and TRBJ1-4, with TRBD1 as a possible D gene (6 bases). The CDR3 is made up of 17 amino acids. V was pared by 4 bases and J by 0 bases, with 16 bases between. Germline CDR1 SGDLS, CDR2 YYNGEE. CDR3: CASSTRSGASTNEKLFF. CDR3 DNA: TGTGCCAGCAGCACCCGCTCAGGGGCATCAACTAATGAAAAACTGTTTTTT.

The CDR3 DNA reads TGTGCCAGCAGTGCTGGGTACGAGCAGTACTTC. The encoded protein is CASSAGYEQYF. The gene calls are TRBV6-5 and TRBJ2-7; D is uncertain. Germline-derived CDR1 and CDR2 are MNHEY and SVGAGI. The V end was cut by 5 bases, the J end by 4 bases, with 6 bases between. The CDR3 has 11 amino acids.

The CDR3, as DNA: TGTGCCAGCAGCGTAGGAGGGGCAGCGTGCACAGATACGCAGTATTTT. It is translated as CASSVGGAACTDTQYF. The chain employs TRBV9 and TRBJ2-3; D tentatively fits TRBD1 or TRBD2 (5 bases each). The ends were cut back, 0 bases at V and 1 base at J, with 12 bases in the middle. The CDR3 is 16 residues long. In germline, CDR1 is SGDLS, CDR2 YYNGEE. Variable domain in full (rest from reference TRBV9 and TRBJ2-3): DSGVTQTPKHLITATGQRVTLRCSPRSGDLSVYWYQQSLDQGLQFLIQYYNGEERAKGNILERFSAQQFPDLHSELNLSSLELGDSALYFCASSVGGAACTDTQYFGPGTRLTVL.

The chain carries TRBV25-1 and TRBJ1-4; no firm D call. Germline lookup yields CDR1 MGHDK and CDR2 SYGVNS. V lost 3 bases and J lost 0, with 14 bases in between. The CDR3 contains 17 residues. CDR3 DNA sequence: TGTGCCAGCAGTGAGCAACTCGACCCTACAACTAATGAAAAACTGTTTTTT. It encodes CASSEQLDPTTNEKLFF. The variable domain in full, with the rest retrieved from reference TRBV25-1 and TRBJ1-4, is EADIYQTPRYLVIGTGKKITLECSQTMGHDKMYWYQQDPGMELHLIHYSYGVNSTEKGDLSSESTVSRIRTEHFPLTLESARPSHTSQYLCASSEQLDPTTNEKLFFGSGTQLSVL.

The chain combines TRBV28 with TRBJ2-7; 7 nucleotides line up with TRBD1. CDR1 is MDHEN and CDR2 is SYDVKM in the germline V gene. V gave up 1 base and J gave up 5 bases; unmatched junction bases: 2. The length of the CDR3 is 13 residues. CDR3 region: CASSLFTGDEQYF. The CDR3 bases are TGTGCCAGCAGTTTATTCACAGGGGACGAGCAGTACTTC.

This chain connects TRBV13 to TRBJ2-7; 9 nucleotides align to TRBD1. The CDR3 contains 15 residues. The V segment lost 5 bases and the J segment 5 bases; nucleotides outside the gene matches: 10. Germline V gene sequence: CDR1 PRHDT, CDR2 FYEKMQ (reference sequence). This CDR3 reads CASSLATGGRNEQYF. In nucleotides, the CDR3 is TGTGCCAGCAGCCTAGCGACAGGGGGGAGGAACGAGCAGTACTTC.

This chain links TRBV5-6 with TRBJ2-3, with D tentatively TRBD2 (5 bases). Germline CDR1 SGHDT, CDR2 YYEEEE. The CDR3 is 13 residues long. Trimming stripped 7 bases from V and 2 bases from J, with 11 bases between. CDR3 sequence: CASSRENTDTQYF. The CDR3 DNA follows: TGTGCCAGCTCAAGGGAGAACACAGATACGCAGTATTTT. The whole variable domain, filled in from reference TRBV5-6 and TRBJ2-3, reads DAGVTQSPTHLIKTRGQQVTLRCSPKSGHDTVSWYQQALGQGPQFIFQYYEEEERQRGNFPDRFSGHQFPNYSSELNVNALLLGDSALYLCASSRENTDTQYFGPGTRLTVL.

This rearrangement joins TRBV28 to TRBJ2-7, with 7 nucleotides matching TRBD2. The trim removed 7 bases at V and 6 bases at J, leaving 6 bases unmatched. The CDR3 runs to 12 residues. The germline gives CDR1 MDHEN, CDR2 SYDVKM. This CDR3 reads CASTDWGGEQYF. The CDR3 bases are TGTGCCAGCACCGACTGGGGGGGCGAGCAGTACTTC.

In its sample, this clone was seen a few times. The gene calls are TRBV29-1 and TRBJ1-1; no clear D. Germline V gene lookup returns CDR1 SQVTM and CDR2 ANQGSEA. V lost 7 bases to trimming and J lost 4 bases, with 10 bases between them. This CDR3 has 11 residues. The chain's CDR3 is CSAPVLTEAFF. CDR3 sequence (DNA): TGCAGCGCCCCAGTTCTCACTGAAGCTTTCTTT.